These T cell receptor beta chains were read from a single sample in a study of T-cell reconstitution after alpha-beta-depleted transplantation in children. Each CDR3 protein gets one entry after TCRdb re-called the PCR reads with MiXCR. Among just under 350,000 distinct CDR3 sequences listed, 15% to 20% were seen once. Sequences were derived from PBMCs, mostly from graft donor cells, sampled 360 days after TCRalphabeta/CD19-depleted stem cell transplant. These receptors all stem from a male patient between 2 and 10 years old who had a stem cell transplant for acute lymphoblastic leukemia, so the T cells may come from the graft donor. CDR3s include the opening cysteine and the closing phenylalanine or tryptophan. D genes are given only for firm matches. Not all rows give a size; the values are once, few, many and, for expanded clones, a class.

d_gene	abundance	v_gene	j_gene	CDR3aa	CDR3nt
TRBD1	-	TRBV7-9	TRBJ2-5	CASSLPTGGETQYF	TGTGCCAGCAGCTTACCGACAGGGGGAGAGACCCAGTACTTC
TRBD1	many	TRBV3-1	TRBJ2-2	CASSRRDRPTGELFF	TGTGCCAGCAGCCGACGGGACAGGCCTACCGGGGAGCTGTTTTTT
-	many	TRBV3-1	TRBJ2-5	CASSTTTDEYQETQYF	TGTGCCAGCAGCACAACGACAGACGAGTACCAAGAGACCCAGTACTTC
TRBD1	few	TRBV30	TRBJ2-7	CAWIRQGTTYEQYF	TGTGCCTGGATAAGACAGGGGACAACCTACGAGCAGTACTTC
-	many	TRBV10-3	TRBJ2-1	CAISESRNEQFF	TGTGCCATCAGTGAGTCAAGGAACGAGCAGTTCTTC
TRBD1	few	TRBV5-6	TRBJ1-5	CASSFRQGVNQPQHF	TGTGCCAGCAGCTTCAGACAGGGGGTTAATCAGCCCCAGCATTTT
-	-	TRBV7-2	TRBJ1-4	CASSLANEKLFF	TGTGCCAGCAGCTTAGCAAACGAAAAACTGTTTTTT
TRBD2	few	TRBV12-3/TRBV12-4	TRBJ2-5	CASSLDPGLAETQYF	TGTGCCAGCAGTTTAGACCCGGGACTAGCGGAGACCCAGTACTTC
-	few	TRBV7-8	TRBJ2-3	CASSFSGPTDTQYF	TGTGCCAGCAGCTTCAGCGGGCCCACAGATACGCAGTATTTT
TRBD2	few	TRBV7-3	TRBJ2-1	CASRPSGSAYNEQFF	TGTGCCAGCAGGCCAAGCGGGAGCGCCTACAATGAGCAGTTCTTC
-	many	TRBV6-5	TRBJ2-7	CASSYSRSRAYEQYF	TGTGCCAGCAGTTACTCGAGGAGCCGGGCCTACGAGCAGTACTTC
TRBD2	many	TRBV2	TRBJ2-7	CASSEITSGSYEQYF	TGTGCCAGCAGTGAGATAACTAGCGGGAGCTACGAGCAGTACTTC
-	few	TRBV9	TRBJ2-7	CASSVDWGRDEQYF	TGTGCCAGCAGCGTGGATTGGGGGAGAGACGAGCAGTACTTC
-	-	TRBV6-2/TRBV6-3	TRBJ1-2	CASSYDTNYGYTF	TGTGCCAGCAGTTACGACACAAACTATGGCTACACCTTC
-	-	TRBV9	TRBJ1-1	CASSVAPYTEAFF	TGTGCCAGCAGCGTAGCCCCTTACACTGAAGCTTTCTTT
-	few	TRBV4-3	TRBJ2-1	CASSQFLADNEQFF	TGCGCCAGCAGCCAATTCCTAGCCGACAATGAGCAGTTCTTC
-	few	TRBV2	TRBJ2-4	CASSGRVAKNIQYF	TGTGCCAGCAGTGGCAGAGTAGCCAAAAACATTCAGTACTTC
-	few	TRBV28	TRBJ2-1	CASSDPFRVLSYNEQFF	TGTGCCAGCAGTGACCCTTTCCGCGTCCTCTCCTACAATGAGCAGTTCTTC
TRBD1	-	TRBV4-1	TRBJ2-1	CASSHPGQTTYNEQFF	TGCGCCAGCAGCCATCCGGGACAGACTACCTACAATGAGCAGTTCTTC
TRBD2	few	TRBV4-1	TRBJ2-7	CASSQEPGPGTSGRYEQYF	TGCGCCAGCAGCCAAGAGCCCGGTCCCGGGACTAGCGGGAGATACGAGCAGTACTTC
-	-	TRBV7-6	TRBJ2-4	CASSLGPLGAKNIQYF	TGTGCCAGCAGCTTAGGGCCTTTGGGAGCCAAAAACATTCAGTACTTC
-	many	TRBV5-1	TRBJ2-2	CASSPAGRTTTLPPPTGELFF	TGCGCCAGCAGCCCGGCTGGCCGGACAACCACCCTACCTCCACCGACCGGGGAGCTGTTTTTT